This T cell receptor (beta chain) was retrieved from a study of cytotoxic CD8 clonotypes in ibrutinib-treated CLL (dated by TCRdb to the early 2020s). At the level of the whole study: The cohort included about 15 treatment-naive and 11 relapsed/refractory patients; roughly 17 were IGHV unmutated. Every remission and progressive disease sample was obtained while ibrutinib was still being received by the patients. The response samples were drawn at a median of 12 months into treatment, with a range of about 6 to 36 months. Longitudinal samples were obtainable from about 30% of the roughly 86 participants in the trial. Partial responses were observed in about 25 patients and complete responses in 2; after a median follow-up of 68 months, remission was maintained in around 14 patients and progression was observed in approximately 12. Samples averaged roughly 260,000 productive templates and approximately 100,000 productive rearrangements. Cryopreserved peripheral blood mononuclear cells were obtained prior to treatment, at the time of response, and at either disease progression or sustained remission.

From V the trimming removes 5 bases and from J it removes 3 bases, while the gene matches leave 12 bases of the junction unaccounted for. In the germline V gene (reference sequence), CDR1 corresponds to PRHDT and CDR2 to FYEKMQ. From the cysteine through the phenylalanine, the CDR3 covers 18 amino acids. Just the 54-base CDR3 DNA is kept, in frame starting at base 1. Turning to this clone: This clone's antigen is unknown. No base quality information exists; no much larger clone differs at one position.

Summary of the overall study and its limitations: Sampling times were not matched between sustained-remission and progressing patients, and lymph node repertoires were not studied. Public clonotypes were rare and either shrank or stayed stable during treatment, and the rise in clonality at ibrutinib response reflected expansion of private clonotypes. Baseline clonality exceeded that of age-matched healthy donors and correlated strongly with circulating CD8+ T-cell counts. Clonality increased at ibrutinib response, stayed stable in sustained remission, and fell back toward baseline at progression.

The time point tag for this specimen amounts to: 12 to 13 months on ibrutinib. Roughly 2 micrograms of genomic DNA were extracted from cryopreserved PBMCs for TCR beta library preparation. High-throughput TCR beta sequencing was performed on longitudinal blood samples from CLL patients receiving ibrutinib monotherapy. The patients were enrolled in a single-center, open-label phase 2 trial of ibrutinib monotherapy. The goal of deep resolution MiSeq sequencing was a depth between 1 in 1 million and 1 in 200,000 T cells, and coverage averaged 10x per clonotype. TCR beta libraries were generated with the immunoSEQ hsTCRB Kit. The study's processing was this. ImmunoSEQ Data Assistant and ImmunoSEQ Analyzer were used for data analysis, and V, D and J genes were assigned according to IMGT definitions. Clonality, which ranges from 0 to 1, was calculated by subtracting the normalized Shannon entropy of productive rearrangement frequencies from one. Public clonotype analysis was restricted to overrepresented clonotypes comprising at least 0.05% of each patient's repertoire. Approximately 13 age-matched healthy donor repertoires from immuneACCESS served as clonality controls. In its TCRdb copy, this immuneACCESS table keeps in-frame sequences only and misses some clones. Where compared with another copy, unresolved V genes explain less than half of these, and the others have no known cause. The V and J calls and clone size were taken over from that table, and D and trimming were inferred from the DNA. The sample profile shows some 200,000 clones; roughly 73% of them were found once. The ten largest clonotypes hold 11% of the sample.

The V gene is TRBV13 and the J gene is TRBJ1-6, and 8 bases in between align with TRBD1. The receptor was isolated from a human donor with chronic lymphocytic leukemia. The sequenced sample was PBMCs, obtained after 12 months of ibrutinib treatment. The sequenced DNA is TGTGCCAGCAGCGCCAAAGGGCAGGGGGCATACTATAATTCACCCCTCCACTTT. It specifies CASSAKGQGAYYNSPLHF.